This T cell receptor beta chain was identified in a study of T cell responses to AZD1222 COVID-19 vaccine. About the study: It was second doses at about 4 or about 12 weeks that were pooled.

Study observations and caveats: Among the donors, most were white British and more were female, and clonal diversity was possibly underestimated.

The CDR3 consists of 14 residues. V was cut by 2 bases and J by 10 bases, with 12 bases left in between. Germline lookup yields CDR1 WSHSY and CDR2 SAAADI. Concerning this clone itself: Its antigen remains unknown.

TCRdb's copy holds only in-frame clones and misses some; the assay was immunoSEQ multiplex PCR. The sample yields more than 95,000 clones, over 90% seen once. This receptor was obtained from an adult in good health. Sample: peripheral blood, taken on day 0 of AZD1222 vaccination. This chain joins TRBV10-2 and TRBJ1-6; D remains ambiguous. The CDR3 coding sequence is TGCGCCAGCAGTGAGGCCGCCGCCGACTCACCCCTCCACTTT. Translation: CASSEAAADSPLHF.